This T cell receptor (beta chain) was found in a study of PD-L1 blockade in urothelial cancer. The V gene's germline CDR1 is SGHTA and CDR2 FQGNSA. After removal of 2 bases from V and 6 bases from J, the junction contained 6 bases not matched to a gene. This CDR3 contains 16 residues. Time point reported: pretreatment peripheral blood. Method: immunoSEQ multiplex PCR; TCRdb's copy keeps in-frame clones and lacks some. The table lists over 100,000 clones, approximately 84% of them singletons. The rearrangement joins TRBV7-2 to TRBJ2-1, with 11 positions matching TRBD2. Specimen: PBMCs, collected around atezolizumab (anti-PD-L1) treatment. This clonotype was obtained from a man between 45 and 60 years old with urothelial cancer. CDR3 DNA sequence: TGTGCCAGCAGCTTAAATAGCGGGAGGGCCCTCAATGAGCAGTTCTTC. Its translation is CASSLNSGRALNEQFF. Together with reference TRBV7-2 and TRBJ2-1, the CDR3 gives the full variable domain: GAGVSQSPSNKVTEKGKDVELRCDPISGHTALYWYRQSLGQGLEFLIYFQGNSAPDKSGLPSDRFSAERTGGSVSTLTIQRTQQEDSAVYLCASSLNSGRALNEQFFGPGTRLTVL.